The T cell receptor (beta chain) under discussion was sequenced for a study of blood T cell repertoires in COVID-19. Overall study context: Whether acute or convalescent, the COVID-19 samples came from the United States, Italy and Spain. T cells, B-cell-depleted T cells, or PBMCs supplied cDNA or gDNA.

Study processing details: Reference gene primers were amplified, and this amplification served to estimate nucleated cell counts. Only in-frame clones appear in the TCRdb table, and some are missing; sequencing was by immunoSEQ multiplex PCR. That table gives V, J and clone size, and the DNA gave D and trimming. This sample has approximately 170,000 clones, with around 80% found just once. The V gene's germline CDR1 is LNHDA and CDR2 SQIVND (reference sequence). The CDR3 contains 16 residues. Trimming removed 7 bases at V and 0 bases at J, with 15 bases between. The sequence derives from a woman of 80 years or more with acute or convalescent COVID-19. J is TRBJ2-2 and V is TRBV19, with D possibly being TRBD2 (6 bases). The sample was peripheral blood. The CDR3 sequence is CASTLREASNTGELFF. The CDR3 DNA is TGTGCCAGTACCCTCAGGGAGGCCTCGAACACCGGGGAGCTGTTTTTT. Variable domain in full (rest from reference TRBV19 and TRBJ2-2): DGGITQSPKYLFRKEGQNVTLSCEQNLNHDAMYWYRQDPGQGLRLIYYSQIVNDFQKGDIAEGYSVSREKKESFPLTVTSAQKNPTAFYLCASTLREASNTGELFFGEGSRLTVL.